The next 9 T cell receptor beta chains were all read from a single sample in a study of long-term antiretroviral therapy in people with HIV. Version v3.0 of the immunoSEQ assay ran at survey level. Here immunoSEQ multiplex PCR was the method, and the copy in TCRdb shows in-frame clones only, minus some. The sample consists of 20,000 to 30,000 clones, about 87% of them appearing once. The sequences come from unsorted PBMCs, collected 1.8 years before starting antiretroviral therapy. The receptors were sampled from a man aged 45-60 years with HIV.

The J gene is TRBJ1-2, the V gene TRBV6-5; D not resolved. The germline V gene encodes CDR1 MNHEY and CDR2 SVGAGI. V was cut by 5 bases and J by 4 bases, with 14 bases left in between. The CDR3 extends over 14 amino acids. In DNA form, the CDR3 reads TGTGCCAGCAGTCGATACGAAGGATCCTATGGCTACACCTTC. Residues: CASSRYEGSYGYTF.

The chain has TRBV15 and TRBJ1-1; D may be TRBD1 (5 bases). This CDR3 spans 14 amino acids. Trimming removed 0 bases from V and 7 bases from J, with 12 bases in between. CDR1 and CDR2 from the germline V gene are LNHNV and YYDKDF (reference sequence). Here the CDR3 DNA reads TGTGCCACCAGCAGAGATATGTTTAGGGGTGAAGCTTTCTTT. Residues: CATSRDMFRGEAFF.

The chain has TRBV7-2 and TRBJ2-7; perhaps TRBD1 as D (7 bases). The germline V gene has CDR1 SGHTA and CDR2 FQGNSA. The CDR3 has 14 amino acids. Deletions cut 2 bases from V and 7 bases from J, with 15 bases between. As DNA, the CDR3 is TGTGCCAGCAGCTTAAGGGCAGGGGGGCAAGAGCAGTACTTC. Its translation: CASSLRAGGQEQYF. The full variable domain, its missing parts supplied by reference TRBV7-2 and TRBJ2-7, is GAGVSQSPSNKVTEKGKDVELRCDPISGHTALYWYRQSLGQGLEFLIYFQGNSAPDKSGLPSDRFSAERTGGSVSTLTIQRTQQEDSAVYLCASSLRAGGQEQYFGPGTRLTVT.

The chain has TRBV6-1 and TRBJ2-3, with D perhaps given as TRBD1 or TRBD2 (5 bases each). Germline CDR1 MNHNS, CDR2 SASEGT. CDR3 length equals 14 residues. V lost 7 bases and J lost 5, with 16 bases in between. The CDR3 spells CASTEHGGRDTQYF. The DNA for the CDR3 is TGTGCCAGCACCGAACATGGGGGAAGAGATACGCAGTATTTT.

The V gene is TRBV7-2, the J gene TRBJ2-7; 8 nucleotides agree with TRBD2. The CDR3 loop spans 16 amino acids. Looked up from germline, CDR1 is SGHTA and CDR2 is FQGNSA. The trim removed 2 bases at V and 0 bases at J, leaving 6 bases unmatched. The CDR3 spells CASSLTGGGNSYEQYF. The CDR3 DNA reads as TGTGCCAGCAGCTTAACCGGGGGGGGAAACTCCTACGAGCAGTACTTC. Drawing the rest from reference TRBV7-2 and TRBJ2-7, the complete variable domain is GAGVSQSPSNKVTEKGKDVELRCDPISGHTALYWYRQSLGQGLEFLIYFQGNSAPDKSGLPSDRFSAERTGGSVSTLTIQRTQQEDSAVYLCASSLTGGGNSYEQYFGPGTRLTVT.

This clone was found a few times. The J gene is TRBJ2-7, the V gene TRBV19; a possible D gene is TRBD1 (5 bases). Germline values: CDR1 LNHDA, CDR2 SQIVND (reference sequence). The CDR3 covers 13 residues. V lost 6 bases to trimming and J lost 4 bases, with 13 bases between them. CDR3 sequence reads: CASSHDRDYEQYF. CDR3 nucleotide sequence: TGTGCCAGTAGCCATGACAGAGATTACGAGCAGTACTTC.

CDR3: CASRETGGKNEQYF. The CDR3 bases are TGTGCCAGTAGGGAGACAGGGGGCAAGAACGAGCAGTACTTC. J is TRBJ2-7 and V is TRBV19; 10 bases fit TRBD1. Per germline, CDR1 LNHDA and CDR2 SQIVND (reference sequence). The V and J ends lost 6 bases and 5 bases, in that order; junction bases with no gene match: 7. The CDR3 extends over 14 amino acids.

V is TRBV6-1 and J is TRBJ2-7, with D possibly being TRBD2 (6 bases). The CDR3 loop spans 15 amino acids. Germline V lookup: CDR1 MNHNS, CDR2 SASEGT. V was trimmed by 6 bases and J by 3 bases, leaving 18 bases between them. The CDR3 loop is CASREGLPGVYEQYF. In nucleotides, the CDR3 is TGTGCCAGCAGAGAGGGACTTCCGGGCGTCTACGAGCAGTACTTC.

This chain links TRBV6-1 with TRBJ2-5; D possibly corresponds to TRBD2 (6 bases). The germline CDR1 and CDR2 sequences are MNHNS and SASEGT. Trimming left V 6 bases short and J 4 bases short, with 15 bases between. This CDR3 is 14 amino acids long. The DNA of the CDR3 is TGTGCCAGCAGAGCACCGGCCGGGAGAGAGACCCAGTACTTC. It yields the protein CASRAPAGRETQYF.